A single sample gave rise to the 21 T cell receptor beta chains below, sequenced in a study of glioma-infiltrating T cells. Amplification of TCR alpha and beta CDR3 regions from RNA used iRepertoire nested multiplex PCR. Each CDR3 protein is one row after TCRdb ran MiXCR on the multiplex PCR reads. The sample includes about 140,000 distinct CDR3 sequences, more than 35% seen only once; the top ten take over 15%. Material for sequencing was glioma tissue, nonneoplastic brain tissue, or PBMCs (not recorded which). The receptors originated from a human donor with low-grade glioma or glioblastoma, undergoing nonglioma brain surgery, or in good health (not recorded which).

The chain links TRBV7-9 to TRBJ2-3; 8 bases match TRBD2. V lost 5 bases, J lost 3 bases, and 10 bases stayed unmatched. The CDR3 spans 16 residues. Germline CDR1 reads SEHNR; CDR2 reads FQNEAQ (reference sequence). In nucleotides, the CDR3 is TGTGCCAGCAGCCCTCCCAGGGCGGGAGGAACAGATACGCAGTATTTT. Its protein product is CASSPPRAGGTDTQYF.

This chain links TRBV12-3 or TRBV12-4 with TRBJ2-7; D is perhaps TRBD1 (6 bases). Trimming removed 3 bases from V and 2 bases from J, with 11 bases in between. The CDR3 is made up of 14 amino acids. The CDR3 sequence: CASSLGRGPYEQYF. In DNA form, the CDR3 reads TGTGCCAGCAGTTTGGGCAGGGGCCCCTACGAGCAGTACTTC.

This clonotype was counted between two and nine times. The chain's CDR3 is CASLLFPGQENYEQFF. For the CDR3, the DNA is TGTGCCAGCCTCCTCTTTCCGGGACAGGAGAATTATGAGCAGTTCTTC. V gene TRBV7-2 combines with J gene TRBJ2-1, with TRBD1 matching over 8 bases. CDR1 and CDR2 from the germline V gene are SGHTA and FQGNSA. This CDR3 is built from 16 residues. The V gene end was trimmed by 8 bases and the J gene end by 8 bases; junction bases not matched to a gene: 17.

This clonotype was recorded many times. The chain carries TRBV3-1 and TRBJ1-1, with 10 bases aligning to TRBD1. The length of the CDR3 is 15 residues. J lost 3 bases, V lost 6 bases, and 7 bases had no gene match. The V gene's germline CDR1 is LGHDT and CDR2 YNNKEL (reference sequence). The CDR3 loop is CASSPVGQGDTEAFF. The CDR3, as DNA: TGTGCCAGCAGTCCTGTAGGACAGGGGGACACTGAAGCTTTCTTT.

V and J are TRBV6-1 and TRBJ2-7, with 7 bases fitting TRBD1. CDR1 MNHNS and CDR2 SASEGT come from the germline V gene. J was trimmed by 0 bases and V by 6 bases; bases with no gene match: 5. This CDR3 has 14 amino acids. The CDR3 protein is CASRPRQGSYEQYF. The CDR3 DNA reads as TGTGCCAGCAGACCTCGACAGGGCTCCTACGAGCAGTACTTC.

This rearrangement joins TRBV12-3 or TRBV12-4 to TRBJ2-5, with D perhaps matching TRBD2 (6 bases). The V gene lost 6 bases and the J gene lost 0 bases, with 8 bases spanning the gap. The CDR3 has 13 residues. The chain's CDR3 is CASSRDYQETQYF. The CDR3 DNA follows: TGTGCCAGCAGCCGGGACTACCAAGAGACCCAGTACTTC.

The J gene is TRBJ2-3, the V gene TRBV24-1, with D uncertain. CDR1 is KGHDR and CDR2 is SFDVKD in the germline V gene. The CDR3 totals 12 residues. V was cut by 7 bases and J by 1 base, with 5 bases left in between. CDR3 amino acids: CATSEGTDTQYF. As DNA, the CDR3 is TGTGCCACCAGCGAGGGCACAGATACGCAGTATTTT.

The rearrangement uses TRBV27 and TRBJ1-1; possibly TRBD1 for D (6 bases). V shed 9 bases and J shed 5 bases, with 16 bases lying between them. Germline CDR1 reads MNHEY; CDR2 reads SMNVEV (reference sequence). The CDR3 loop spans 13 amino acids. The CDR3, as DNA: TGTGCCAGTTACAGGGCGTGGGGGACTGAAGCTTTCTTT. Translation gives CASYRAWGTEAFF.

This clonotype has more than one count but fewer than ten. This chain uses TRBV20-1 with TRBJ1-1; 9 nucleotides align to TRBD1. The germline CDR1 and CDR2 sequences are DFQATT and SNEGSKA (reference sequence). CDR3 length equals 13 residues. After removal of 6 bases from V and 6 bases from J, the junction contained 8 bases not matched to a gene. CDR3 in amino acids: CSAAGQGGPEAFF. The CDR3 coding sequence is TGCAGTGCCGCGGGACAGGGAGGCCCTGAAGCTTTCTTT.

This clonotype was counted between two and nine times. The genes are TRBV20-1 and TRBJ2-7; 13 bases fit TRBD2. There are 14 residues in the CDR3. Germline lookup yields CDR1 DFQATT and CDR2 SNEGSKA (reference sequence). The V gene end was trimmed by 5 bases and the J gene end by 4 bases; junction bases not matched to a gene: 5. This CDR3 is CSADRTSGSYEQYF. CDR3 in DNA: TGCAGTGCTGACAGGACTAGCGGGAGTTACGAGCAGTACTTC.

The rearrangement joins TRBV18 to TRBJ1-2, with D possibly matching TRBD1 (5 bases). Germline assignment: CDR1 KGHSH and CDR2 LQKENI. V dropped 6 bases and J dropped 7 bases, with 15 bases sitting between them. The length of the CDR3 is 13 residues. For the CDR3, the DNA is TGTGCCAGCTCCCCTGCGGGAGGGACTGGCTACACCTTC. This sequence encodes CASSPAGGTGYTF.

V is TRBV24-1 and J is TRBJ2-1; D is possibly TRBD1 (6 bases). The V end was cut by 3 bases, the J end by 2 bases, with 10 bases between. The V gene's germline CDR1 is KGHDR and CDR2 SFDVKD. The CDR3 runs 15 residues. The CDR3 region is CATSDPWDTYNEQFF. The CDR3 nucleotides are TGTGCCACCAGTGATCCGTGGGACACCTACAATGAGCAGTTCTTC.

There are a few counts of this clonotype. The J gene is TRBJ1-1, the V gene TRBV5-1, with 7 bases matching TRBD1. The length of the CDR3 is 15 residues. Germline CDR1 reads SGHRS; CDR2 reads YFSETQ. V was clipped by 0 bases and J by 5 bases; unmatched bases: 7. The DNA of the CDR3 is TGCGCCAGCAGCTTGGGATGGACAGGCGAGACTGAAGCTTTCTTT. Translated: CASSLGWTGETEAFF.

This clonotype was counted at least ten times. The chain joins TRBV6-1 to TRBJ1-1; D is unclear. V dropped 6 bases and J dropped 8 bases, with 19 bases sitting between them. The CDR3 runs 14 residues. Germline V gene sequence: CDR1 MNHNS, CDR2 SASEGT. This CDR3 is CASRRTQSATEAFF. CDR3 bases: TGTGCCAGCAGAAGGACTCAATCGGCGACGGAAGCTTTCTTT.

This chain uses TRBV6-1 with TRBJ1-1; 7 nucleotides line up with TRBD1. Trimming cost V 10 bases and J 0 bases; bases outside gene matches: 23. This CDR3 is built from 19 residues. From germline, CDR1 is MNHNS and CDR2 SASEGT. The chain's CDR3 is CAIKRGQVGTGPMNTEAFF. Here the CDR3 DNA reads TGTGCCATCAAAAGGGGGCAAGTAGGGACGGGGCCTATGAACACTGAAGCTTTCTTT.

This clonotype was seen more than once but under ten times. This chain links TRBV7-2 with TRBJ2-3; D is undetermined. Germline lookup yields CDR1 SGHTA and CDR2 FQGNSA. The CDR3 loop spans 16 amino acids. V lost 3 bases and J 1 base, leaving 14 bases between the germline ends. In nucleotides, the CDR3 is TGTGCCAGCAGCTTTCCACCCGGTGGGGGCACAGATACGCAGTATTTT. It is translated as CASSFPPGGGTDTQYF.

The rearrangement uses TRBV6-6 and TRBJ1-2; a possible D gene is TRBD1 (6 bases). The germline CDR1 and CDR2 sequences are MNHNY and SVGAGI (reference sequence). Deletions cut 9 bases from V and 8 bases from J, with 22 bases between. This CDR3 comprises 14 residues. The CDR3 reads CASILNAGDRGYTF. Written as DNA, the CDR3 is TGTGCCAGTATACTTAACGCAGGGGACCGAGGCTACACCTTC.

Remarks on this clonotype: An end of the junction does not agree with germline; a read error may underlie this. The chain joins TRBV29-1 to TRBJ2-7; D is undetermined. Germline lookup yields CDR1 SQVTM and CDR2 ANQGSEA. CDR3 length: 13 amino acids. The CDR3: CSVEGKSRYEQYF. The CDR3 region has the DNA TGCAGCGTGGAAGGGAAGAGTCGATACGAGCAGTACTTC.

This clonotype was observed a handful of times. J is TRBJ2-1 and V is TRBV3-1, with D possibly TRBD1 on 6 matching bases. In germline, CDR1 is LGHDT, CDR2 YNNKEL (reference sequence). V dropped 7 bases and J dropped 2 bases, with 15 bases sitting between them. The CDR3 is made up of 15 amino acids. The CDR3 loop is CASTRGRGTYNEQFF. CDR3 DNA sequence: TGTGCCAGCACCAGGGGTAGAGGGACCTACAATGAGCAGTTCTTC.

This chain connects TRBV6-2 or TRBV6-3 to TRBJ2-3, with 10 bases identical to TRBD2. Trimming at V came to 0 bases and at J to 1 base, leaving 4 bases not matched to a gene. The CDR3 runs 17 residues. Germline V gives CDR1 MNHEY, CDR2 SVGEGT. CDR3 protein: CASSYSPGTSGTDTQYF. Written as DNA, the CDR3 is TGTGCCAGCAGTTACTCCCCCGGGACTAGCGGCACAGATACGCAGTATTTT.

V is TRBV3-1 and J is TRBJ2-7, with D possibly matching TRBD1 (6 bases). Germline CDR1 reads LGHDT; CDR2 reads YNNKEL (reference sequence). This CDR3 region has 11 residues. V was pared by 4 bases and J by 6 bases, with 7 bases between. The CDR3 bases are TGTGCCAGCAGCCGGGGGCGCGAGCAGTACTTC. Translating gives CASSRGREQYF.